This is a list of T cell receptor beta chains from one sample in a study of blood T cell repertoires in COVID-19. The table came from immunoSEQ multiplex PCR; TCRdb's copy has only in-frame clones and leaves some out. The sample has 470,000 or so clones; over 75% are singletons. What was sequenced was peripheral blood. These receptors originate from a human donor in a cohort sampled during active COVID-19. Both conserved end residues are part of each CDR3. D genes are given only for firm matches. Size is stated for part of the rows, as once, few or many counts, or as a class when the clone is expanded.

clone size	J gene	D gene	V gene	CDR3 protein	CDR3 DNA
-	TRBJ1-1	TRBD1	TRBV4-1	CASSPKGTGNLNTEAFF	TGCGCCAGCAGCCCAAAAGGGACAGGCAATTTGAACACTGAAGCTTTCTTT
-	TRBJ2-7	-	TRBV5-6	CASSQPSGEQYF	TGTGCCAGCAGCCAACCATCGGGCGAGCAGTACTTC
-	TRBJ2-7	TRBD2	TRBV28	CASSFAGGLYEQYF	TGTGCCAGCAGTTTTGCGGGAGGTCTATACGAGCAGTACTTC
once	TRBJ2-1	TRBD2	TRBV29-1	CSHEGLGVGEQFF	TGCAGCCACGAGGGACTAGGGGTTGGTGAGCAGTTCTTC
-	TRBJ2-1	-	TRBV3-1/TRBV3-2	CASSPGKSSYNEQFF	TGTGCCAGCAGTCCCGGGAAGAGCTCCTACAATGAGCAGTTCTTC
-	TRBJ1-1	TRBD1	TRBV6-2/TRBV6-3	CASSRQGQYVAEAFF	TGTGCCAGCAGTCGACAGGGACAGTACGTCGCTGAAGCTTTCTTT
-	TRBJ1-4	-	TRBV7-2	CASSLAPGNNEKLFF	TGTGCCAGCAGCTTAGCACCAGGGAACAATGAAAAACTGTTTTTT
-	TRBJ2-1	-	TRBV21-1	CASSKVLKAGVRHNEQFF	TGTGCCAGCAGCAAAGTTTTGAAAGCGGGAGTCCGCCACAATGAGCAGTTCTTC
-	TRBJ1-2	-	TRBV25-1	CASSEQNYGYTF	TGTGCCAGCAGTGAACAGAACTATGGCTACACCTTC
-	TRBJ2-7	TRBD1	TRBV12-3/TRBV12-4	CASSLGTDYEQYF	TGTGCCAGCAGTTTGGGGACAGACTACGAGCAGTACTTC
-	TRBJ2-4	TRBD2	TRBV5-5	CASSAPGLAGGEAKNIQYF	TGTGCCAGCAGCGCGCCGGGACTAGCGGGAGGTGAAGCCAAAAACATTCAGTACTTC
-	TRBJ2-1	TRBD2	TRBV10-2	CASTLGTSGSTYNEQFF	TGCGCCAGCACCTTGGGGACTAGCGGTTCCACCTACAATGAGCAGTTCTTC
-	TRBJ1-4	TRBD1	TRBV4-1	CASSPTGGQGFWKLFF	TGCGCCAGCAGCCCAACGGGGGGACAGGGGTTTTGGAAACTGTTTTTT
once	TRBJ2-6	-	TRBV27	CASSLWTYSGANVLTF	TGTGCCAGCAGTTTATGGACATACTCTGGGGCCAACGTCCTGACTTTC
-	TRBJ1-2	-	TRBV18	CASSPAAANYGYTF	TGTGCCAGCTCACCCGCTGCGGCCAACTATGGCTACACCTTC
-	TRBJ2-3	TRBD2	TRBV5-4	CASSPGTSGTHTQYF	TGTGCCAGCAGCCCCGGGACTAGCGGGACTCATACGCAGTATTTT
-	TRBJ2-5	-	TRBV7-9	CASRPRREETQYF	TGTGCCAGCAGGCCGAGGAGGGAAGAGACCCAGTACTTC
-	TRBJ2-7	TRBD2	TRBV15	CATSRDRIAGVYEQYF	TGTGCCACCAGCAGAGATCGGATAGCGGGAGTCTACGAGCAGTACTTC